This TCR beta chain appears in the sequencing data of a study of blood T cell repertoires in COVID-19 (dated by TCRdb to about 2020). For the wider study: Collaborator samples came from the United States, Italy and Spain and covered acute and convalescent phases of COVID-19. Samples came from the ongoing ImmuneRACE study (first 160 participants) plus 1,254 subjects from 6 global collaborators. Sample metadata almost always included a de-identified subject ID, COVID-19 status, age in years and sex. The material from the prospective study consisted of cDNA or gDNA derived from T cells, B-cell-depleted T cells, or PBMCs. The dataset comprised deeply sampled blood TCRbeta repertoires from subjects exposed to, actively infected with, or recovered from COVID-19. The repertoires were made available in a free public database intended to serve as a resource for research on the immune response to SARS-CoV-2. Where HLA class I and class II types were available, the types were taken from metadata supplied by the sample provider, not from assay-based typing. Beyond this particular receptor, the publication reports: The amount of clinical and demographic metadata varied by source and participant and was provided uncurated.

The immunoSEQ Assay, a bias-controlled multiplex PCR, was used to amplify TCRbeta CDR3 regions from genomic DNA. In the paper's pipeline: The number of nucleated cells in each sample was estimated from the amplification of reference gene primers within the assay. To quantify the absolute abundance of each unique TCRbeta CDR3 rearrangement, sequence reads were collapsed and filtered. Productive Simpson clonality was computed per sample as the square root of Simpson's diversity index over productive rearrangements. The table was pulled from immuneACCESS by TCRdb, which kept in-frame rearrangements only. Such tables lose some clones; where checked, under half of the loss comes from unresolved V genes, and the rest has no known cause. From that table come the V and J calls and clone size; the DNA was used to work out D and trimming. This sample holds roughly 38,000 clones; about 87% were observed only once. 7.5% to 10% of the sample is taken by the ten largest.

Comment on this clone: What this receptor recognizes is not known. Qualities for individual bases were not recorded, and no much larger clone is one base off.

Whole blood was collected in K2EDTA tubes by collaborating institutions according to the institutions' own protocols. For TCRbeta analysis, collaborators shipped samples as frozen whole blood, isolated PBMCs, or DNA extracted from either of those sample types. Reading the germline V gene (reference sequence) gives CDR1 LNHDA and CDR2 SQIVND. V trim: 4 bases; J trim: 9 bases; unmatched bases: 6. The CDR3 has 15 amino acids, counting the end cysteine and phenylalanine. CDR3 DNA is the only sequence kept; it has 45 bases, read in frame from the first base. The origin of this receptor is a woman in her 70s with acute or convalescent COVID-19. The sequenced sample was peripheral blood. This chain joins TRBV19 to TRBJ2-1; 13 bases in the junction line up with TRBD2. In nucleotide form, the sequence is TGTGCCAGTAGTAAAGGGACTAGCGGGGCCGGTGAGCAGTTCTTC. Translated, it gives CASSKGTSGAGEQFF.